The subject of this entry is one TCR beta chain. Its antigen is as yet unknown. These data originate in a study of beta chain features in type 1 diabetes. As for the study in general: Sorted cells numbering around 100,000,000 were examined across all samples.

Isolated RNA was reverse transcribed in full, so expressed TCRB transcripts were sequenced. Sequenced by immunoSEQ multiplex PCR; TCRdb stores in-frame clones only, minus some. The table has 150,000 to 200,000 clones, 10% to 15% seen once; the top ten hold 0.62%. General observations from the study: Unsettled here was the matter of whether HLA type influences TCRB rearrangement.

CD45RO/CCR7/CD25/CD127/CD95/CD27 staining was used to isolate CD4+ naive, central memory, regulatory and stem cell-like memory cells by sorting. Germline CDR1 reads MNHNS; CDR2 reads SASEGT. The CDR3 sequence is 13 residues long. The V gene end was trimmed by 7 bases and the J gene end by 9 bases; junction bases not matched to a gene: 6. The TCR originated in a woman aged 18-30 years in good health. The specimen sequenced was central memory CD4+ T cells from blood. V usage is TRBV6-1 and J usage is TRBJ2-1; 10 bases are a match to TRBD2. This CDR3 reads CASTRTSGVEQFF. For the CDR3, the DNA is TGTGCCAGCACTCGGACTAGCGGTGTTGAGCAGTTCTTC.